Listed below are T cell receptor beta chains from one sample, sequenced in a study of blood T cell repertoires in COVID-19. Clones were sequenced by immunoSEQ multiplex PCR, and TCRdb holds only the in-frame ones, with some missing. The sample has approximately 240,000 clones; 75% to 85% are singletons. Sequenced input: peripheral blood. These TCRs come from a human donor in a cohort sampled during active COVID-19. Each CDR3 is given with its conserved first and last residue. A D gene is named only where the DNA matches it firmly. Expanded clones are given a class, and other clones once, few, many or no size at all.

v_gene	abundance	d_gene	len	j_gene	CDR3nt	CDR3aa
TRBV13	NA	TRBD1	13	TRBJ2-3	TGTGCCAGCAGCCGTACAGGGGCGGTTACGCAGTATTTT	CASSRTGAVTQYF
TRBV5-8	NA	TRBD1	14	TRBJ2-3	TGTGCCAGCAGTCGCGGACAGGGCACAGATACGCAGTATTTT	CASSRGQGTDTQYF
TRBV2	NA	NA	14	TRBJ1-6	TGTGCCAGCGCCCAGGGAGGGGATAATTCACCCCTCCACTTT	CASAQGGDNSPLHF
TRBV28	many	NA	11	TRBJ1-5	TGTGCCAGCAGTCAGTGGCAGCCCCAGCATTTT	CASSQWQPQHF
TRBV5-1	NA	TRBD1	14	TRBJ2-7	TGCGCCAGCAGGGGGACAGGGCCATCCTACGAGCAGTACTTC	CASRGTGPSYEQYF
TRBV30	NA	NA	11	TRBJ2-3	TGTGCCTGGCAGGGACTGGATACGCAGTATTTT	CAWQGLDTQYF
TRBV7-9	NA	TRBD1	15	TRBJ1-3	TGTGCCAGCAGCCGGGACAGCAACTCTGGAAACACCATATATTTT	CASSRDSNSGNTIYF
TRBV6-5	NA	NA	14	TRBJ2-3	TGTGCCAGCAGTTCCCGGGGTACTCCAGATACGCAGTATTTT	CASSSRGTPDTQYF
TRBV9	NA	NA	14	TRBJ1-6	TGTGCCAGCAGCCCGGACAGAAATAATTCACCCCTCCACTTT	CASSPDRNNSPLHF
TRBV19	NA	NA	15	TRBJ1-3	TGTGCCAGTACTCCAGGCAGACACTCTGGAAACACCATATATTTT	CASTPGRHSGNTIYF
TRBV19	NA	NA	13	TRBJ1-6	TGTGCCACCGAGGGCCCTGGGGATTCACCCCTCCACTTT	CATEGPGDSPLHF
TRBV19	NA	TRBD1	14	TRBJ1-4	TGTGCCAGTAGTATAGGAGGGACAGGCGCAAAACTGTTTTTT	CASSIGGTGAKLFF
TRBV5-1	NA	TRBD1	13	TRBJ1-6	TGCGCCAGCAGCTGGACAGGGGATTCACCCCTCCACTTT	CASSWTGDSPLHF
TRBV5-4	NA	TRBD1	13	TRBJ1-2	TGTGCCAGCAGCTTAGACAGGGCAGGCGGCTACACCTTC	CASSLDRAGGYTF
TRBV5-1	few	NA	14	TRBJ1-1	TGCGCCAGCAGCTCCGGTACTATGAACACTGAAGCTTTCTTT	CASSSGTMNTEAFF
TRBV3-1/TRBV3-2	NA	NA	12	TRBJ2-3	TGTGCCAGCAGCTTCCGACTAAATACGCAGTATTTT	CASSFRLNTQYF
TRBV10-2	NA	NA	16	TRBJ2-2	TGCGCCAGCTCGCGAGGTGGGGGCTCGAACACCGGGGAGCTGTTTTTT	CASSRGGGSNTGELFF
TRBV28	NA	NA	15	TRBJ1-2	TGTGCCAGCAGTTTCTCACATGCGGGTAACTATGGCTACACCTTC	CASSFSHAGNYGYTF
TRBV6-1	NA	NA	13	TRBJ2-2	TGTGCCAGCAGTGAATCAGGGACCGGGGAGCTGTTTTTT	CASSESGTGELFF
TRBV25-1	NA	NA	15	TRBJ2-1	TGTGCCAGCACCCCCTTCGGAGTTCACTACAATGAGCAGTTCTTC	CASTPFGVHYNEQFF
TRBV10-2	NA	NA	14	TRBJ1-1	TGCGCCAGCAGTGAGGTGGGGGGGAACACTGAAGCTTTCTTT	CASSEVGGNTEAFF
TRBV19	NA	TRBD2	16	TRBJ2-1	TGTGCCAGTAGTCCCTGGACTAGCGGAGTGTGGGATGAGCAGTTCTTC	CASSPWTSGVWDEQFF
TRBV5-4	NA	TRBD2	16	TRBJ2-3	TGTGCCAGCAGTTTGGGACTAGCGGGAGAGACAGATACGCAGTATTTT	CASSLGLAGETDTQYF
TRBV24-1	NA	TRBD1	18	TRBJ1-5	TGTGCCACCAGTGATAAGGCAGGGGACAGGGGGAGCAATCAGCCCCAGCATTTT	CATSDKAGDRGSNQPQHF
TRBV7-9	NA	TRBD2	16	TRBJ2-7	TGTGCCAGCAGCCCCCGGTATGCGGGAGGCTCCTACGAGCAGTACTTC	CASSPRYAGGSYEQYF
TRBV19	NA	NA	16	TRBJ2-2	TGTGCCAGTAGTGCCTTAGACAGTGGGGGGACCGGGGAGCTGTTTTTT	CASSALDSGGTGELFF
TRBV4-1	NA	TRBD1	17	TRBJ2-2	TGCGCCAGCAGCCGGGATGGACAGGGGGCGGGCACCGGGGAGCTGTTTTTT	CASSRDGQGAGTGELFF
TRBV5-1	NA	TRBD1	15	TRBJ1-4	TGCGCCAGCAGCTTGGGGACAGGGGGTTATGAAAAACTGTTTTTT	CASSLGTGGYEKLFF
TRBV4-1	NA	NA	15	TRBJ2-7	TGCGCCAGCAGCCCGCCGGGAGCTCAATCCTACGAGCAGTACTTC	CASSPPGAQSYEQYF
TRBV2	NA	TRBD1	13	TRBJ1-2	TGTGCCATTGACAGGGGGCTGGGCTATGGCTACACCTTC	CAIDRGLGYGYTF
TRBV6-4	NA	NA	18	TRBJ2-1	TGTGCCAGCAGGGGATCCCTCGATGGGACACTCTCCTACAATGAGCAGTTCTTC	CASRGSLDGTLSYNEQFF
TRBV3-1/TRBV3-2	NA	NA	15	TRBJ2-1	TGTGCCAGCAGCCAAGGGGGGGTCTCCTACAATGAGCAGTTCTTC	CASSQGGVSYNEQFF
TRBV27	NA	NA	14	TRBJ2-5	TGTGCCAGCACCTCAAGCCGGGAAGGAGAGACCCAGTACTTC	CASTSSREGETQYF
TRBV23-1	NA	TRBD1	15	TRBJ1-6	TGCGCCAGCACCCCCGGGACAGGGTATAATTCACCCCTCCACTTT	CASTPGTGYNSPLHF
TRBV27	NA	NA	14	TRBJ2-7	TGTGCCAGCAGTGCACGGACAGATTCCTACGAGCAGTACTTC	CASSARTDSYEQYF
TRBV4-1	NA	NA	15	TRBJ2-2	TGCGCCAGCAGCCAAATTTTCAGGGGTGGCGGGGAGCTGTTTTTT	CASSQIFRGGGELFF
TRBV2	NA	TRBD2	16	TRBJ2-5	TGTGCCAGCAGTGAAACTAGCGGGGGGGTGGTAGAGACCCAGTACTTC	CASSETSGGVVETQYF
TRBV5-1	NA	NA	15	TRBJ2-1	TGCGCCAGCAGCTTGGCCGGGAGCGGGTTCAATGAGCAGTTCTTC	CASSLAGSGFNEQFF
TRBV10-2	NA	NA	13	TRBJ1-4	TGCGCCAGCAGTGGAGGGCCTGGGGAAAAACTGTTTTTT	CASSGGPGEKLFF
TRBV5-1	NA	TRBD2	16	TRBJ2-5	TGCGCCAGCAGCTTGTTACCTAGCGGGCTCCAAGAGACCCAGTACTTC	CASSLLPSGLQETQYF
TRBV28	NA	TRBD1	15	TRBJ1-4	TGTGCCAGCAGTTTAAACAGGGGGGATAATGAAAAACTGTTTTTT	CASSLNRGDNEKLFF
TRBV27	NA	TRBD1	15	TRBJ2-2	TGTGCCAGCAGTTTCGGACAGGGAAGAACCGGGGAGCTGTTTTTT	CASSFGQGRTGELFF
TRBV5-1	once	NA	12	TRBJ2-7	TGCGCCAGCAGCTCCCTCTCCTACGAGCAGTACTTC	CASSSLSYEQYF
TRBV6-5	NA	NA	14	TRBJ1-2	TGTGCCAGCAGTCGGGGAGGGGGACCCCGGGGCTACACCTTC	CASSRGGGPRGYTF
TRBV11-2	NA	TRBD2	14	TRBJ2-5	TGTGCCAGCAGCTTCCGACTAGCCCCAGAGACCCAGTACTTC	CASSFRLAPETQYF
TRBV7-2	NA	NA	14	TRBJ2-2	TGTGCCAGCAGCCTTACACCCAACACCGGGGAGCTGTTTTTT	CASSLTPNTGELFF
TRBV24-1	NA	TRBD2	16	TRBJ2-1	TGTGCCACCAGTGATTTGCCTAGCGGGCCCTACAATGAGCAGTTCTTC	CATSDLPSGPYNEQFF
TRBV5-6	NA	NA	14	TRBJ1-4	TGTGCCAGCAGCTTGACATGGGGCGCCGAAAAACTGTTTTTT	CASSLTWGAEKLFF
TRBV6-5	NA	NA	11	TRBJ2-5	TGTGCCAGCAGCGGCAGGACAGAGTTGTACTTC	CASSGRTELYF
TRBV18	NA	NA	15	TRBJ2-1	TGTGCCAGCTCACCAGATGTCCTAGGAAACAATGAGCAGTTCTTC	CASSPDVLGNNEQFF
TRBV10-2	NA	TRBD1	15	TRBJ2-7	TGCGCCAGCAGGACAGACAGGGGAGTCTCGCACGAGCAGTACTTC	CASRTDRGVSHEQYF
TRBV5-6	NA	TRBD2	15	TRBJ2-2	TGTGCCAGCAGCTCGTGGGGGGGAAACACCGGGGAGCTGTTTTTT	CASSSWGGNTGELFF
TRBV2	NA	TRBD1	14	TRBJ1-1	TGTGCCAGCAGTGGGGTCTTACAGGGGACTGAAGCTTTCTTT	CASSGVLQGTEAFF
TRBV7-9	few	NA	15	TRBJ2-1	TGTGCCAGCAGCTTACGGGGGACCACCTACAATGAGCAGTTCTTC	CASSLRGTTYNEQFF
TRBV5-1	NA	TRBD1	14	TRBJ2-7	TGCGCCAGCAGCATAGGGACAGGGAGGAACGAGCAGTACTTC	CASSIGTGRNEQYF
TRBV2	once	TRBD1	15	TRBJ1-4	TGTGCCAGCAGGGGGTGGACAGGGCTTAATGAAAAACTGTTTTTT	CASRGWTGLNEKLFF
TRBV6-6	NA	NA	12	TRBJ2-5	TGTGCCAGCAACCGGAGAAAAGAGACCCAGTACTTC	CASNRRKETQYF
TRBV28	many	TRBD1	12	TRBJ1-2	TGTGCCAGCGGGGACAGGAACTATGGCTACACCTTC	CASGDRNYGYTF